This T cell receptor (beta chain) originates from a study of T-cell memory formation after mild COVID-19. As for the study in general: There were largely donor-specific TCR clusters.

CDR3 length: 13 amino acids. The V gene's germline CDR1 is MDHEN and CDR2 SYDVKM. V was trimmed by 5 bases and J by 5 bases, leaving 9 bases between them. This clonotype appeared a few times. Its antigen is unidentified. Study-wide results and limits: Memory cells collected pre-infection included some clones that later responded, suggesting cross-reactive memory joined.

TCRdb reanalysed the 5' RACE reads using MiXCR and keeps one entry per CDR3 protein. The sample includes roughly 50,000 distinct CDR3 sequences, 10% to 15% of them seen just once. Sequencing was performed on PBMCs or a T cell subset sorted from them (not recorded which). The chain uses TRBV28 and TRBJ2-2, with D unclear. The sequence derives from a young man who had mild COVID-19 (a few samples of this study predate the infection). Cell type and time point are not known. Here the CDR3 DNA reads TGTGCCAGCAGTGGTCCTCGTACCGGGGAGCTGTTTTTT. It is translated as CASSGPRTGELFF.